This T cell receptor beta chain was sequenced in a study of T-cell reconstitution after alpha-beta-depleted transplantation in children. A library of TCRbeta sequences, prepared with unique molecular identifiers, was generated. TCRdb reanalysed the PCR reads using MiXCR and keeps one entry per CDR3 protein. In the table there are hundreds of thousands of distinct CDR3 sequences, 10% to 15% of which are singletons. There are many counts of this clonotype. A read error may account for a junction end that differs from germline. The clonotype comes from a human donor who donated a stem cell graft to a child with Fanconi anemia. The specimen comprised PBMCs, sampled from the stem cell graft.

CDR3 bases: TGCAGTGCTTCGCTGACTAGCGGGGGGGCACAGGTCACCCTGATCTTC. Amino acids: CSASLTSGGAQVTLIF. The rearrangement joins TRBV20-1 to TRBJ2-1, with 14 bases that match TRBD2. There are 16 residues in the CDR3. Looked up from germline, CDR1 is DFQATT and CDR2 is SNEGSKA (reference sequence).